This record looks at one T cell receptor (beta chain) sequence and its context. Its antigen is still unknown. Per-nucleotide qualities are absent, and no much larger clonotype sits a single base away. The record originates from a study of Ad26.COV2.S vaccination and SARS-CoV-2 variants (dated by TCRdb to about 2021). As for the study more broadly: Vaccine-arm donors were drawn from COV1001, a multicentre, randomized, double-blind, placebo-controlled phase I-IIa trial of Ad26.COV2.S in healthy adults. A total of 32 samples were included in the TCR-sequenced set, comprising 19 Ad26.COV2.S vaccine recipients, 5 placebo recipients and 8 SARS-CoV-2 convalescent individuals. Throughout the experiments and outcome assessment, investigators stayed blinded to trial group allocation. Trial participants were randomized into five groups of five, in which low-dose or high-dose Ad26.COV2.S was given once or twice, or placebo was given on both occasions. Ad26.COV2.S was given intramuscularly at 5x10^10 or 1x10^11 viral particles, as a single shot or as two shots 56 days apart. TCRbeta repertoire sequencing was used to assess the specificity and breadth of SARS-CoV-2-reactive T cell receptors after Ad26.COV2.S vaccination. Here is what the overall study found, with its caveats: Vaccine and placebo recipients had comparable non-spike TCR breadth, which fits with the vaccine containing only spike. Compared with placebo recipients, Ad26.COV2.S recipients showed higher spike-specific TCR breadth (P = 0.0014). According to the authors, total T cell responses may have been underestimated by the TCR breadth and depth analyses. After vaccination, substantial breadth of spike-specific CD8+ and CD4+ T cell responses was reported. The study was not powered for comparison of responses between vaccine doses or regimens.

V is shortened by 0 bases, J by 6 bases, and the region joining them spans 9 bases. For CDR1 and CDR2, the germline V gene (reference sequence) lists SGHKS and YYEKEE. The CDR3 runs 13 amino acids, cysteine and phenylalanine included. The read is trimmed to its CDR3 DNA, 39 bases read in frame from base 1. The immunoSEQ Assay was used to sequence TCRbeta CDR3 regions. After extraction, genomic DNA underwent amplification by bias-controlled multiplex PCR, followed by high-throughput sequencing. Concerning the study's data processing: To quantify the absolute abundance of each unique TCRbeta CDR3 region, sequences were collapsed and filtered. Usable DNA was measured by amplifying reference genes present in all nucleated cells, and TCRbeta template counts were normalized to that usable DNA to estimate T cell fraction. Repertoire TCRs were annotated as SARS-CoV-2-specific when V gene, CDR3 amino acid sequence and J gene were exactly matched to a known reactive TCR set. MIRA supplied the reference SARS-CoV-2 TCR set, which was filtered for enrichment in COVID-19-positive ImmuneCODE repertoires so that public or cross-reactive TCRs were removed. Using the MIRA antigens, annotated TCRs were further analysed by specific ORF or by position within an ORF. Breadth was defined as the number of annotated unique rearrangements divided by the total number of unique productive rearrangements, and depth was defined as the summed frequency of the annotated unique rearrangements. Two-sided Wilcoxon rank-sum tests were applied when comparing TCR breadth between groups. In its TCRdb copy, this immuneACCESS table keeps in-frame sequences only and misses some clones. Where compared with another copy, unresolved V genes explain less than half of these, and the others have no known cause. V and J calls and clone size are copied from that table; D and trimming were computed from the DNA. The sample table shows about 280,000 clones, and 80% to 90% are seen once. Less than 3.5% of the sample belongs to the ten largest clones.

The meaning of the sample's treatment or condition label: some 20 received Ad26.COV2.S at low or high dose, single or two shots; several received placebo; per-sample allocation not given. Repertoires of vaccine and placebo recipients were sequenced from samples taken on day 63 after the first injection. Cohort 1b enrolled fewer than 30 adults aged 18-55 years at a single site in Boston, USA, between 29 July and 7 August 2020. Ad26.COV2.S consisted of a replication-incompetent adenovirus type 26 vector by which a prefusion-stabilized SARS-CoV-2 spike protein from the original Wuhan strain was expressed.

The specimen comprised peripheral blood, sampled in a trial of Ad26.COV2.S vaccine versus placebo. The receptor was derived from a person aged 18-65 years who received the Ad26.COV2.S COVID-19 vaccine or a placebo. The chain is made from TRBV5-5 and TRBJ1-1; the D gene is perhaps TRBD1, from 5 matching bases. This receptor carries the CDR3 CASSLVRGSEAFF. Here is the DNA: TGTGCCAGCAGCTTGGTTAGGGGATCTGAAGCTTTCTTT.